Listed here are 30 T cell receptor beta chains from one sample, sequenced in a study of CD8+CD57+ T cells in acquired aplastic anemia. TCR beta VDJ and CDR3 profiles were obtained from a genomic DNA template. From the reads, TCRdb called clonotypes with MiXCR, one entry per CDR3 protein. The table shows about 130,000 distinct CDR3 sequences, with roughly two fifths occurring only once. The sequencing sample was made of sorted CD4+, CD8+, or CD8+CD57+ T cells (not recorded which) from PBMCs. The receptor source for this set is a human donor in good health, serving as a control.

The V and J genes are TRBV2 and TRBJ2-4, with D uncertain. Germline V CDR1 and CDR2: SNHLY, FYNNEI. The V end was cut by 7 bases, the J end by 1 base, with 8 bases between. This CDR3 comprises 13 residues. The chain's CDR3 is CASIQWAKNIQYF. The CDR3 DNA follows: TGTGCCAGCATTCAGTGGGCCAAAAACATTCAGTACTTC. Variable domain in full (rest from reference TRBV2 and TRBJ2-4): EPEVTQTPSHQVTQMGQEVILRCVPISNHLYFYWYRQILGQKVEFLVSFYNNEISEKSEIFDDQFSVERPDGSNFTLKIRSTKLEDSAMYFCASIQWAKNIQYFGAGTRLSVL.

This clonotype has ten or more counts. V is TRBV7-2 and J is TRBJ2-7; D may be TRBD2 (7 bases). The V gene lost 10 bases and the J gene lost 3 bases, with 22 bases spanning the gap. This CDR3 region has 15 residues. The germline gives CDR1 SGHTA, CDR2 FQGNSA. CDR3 protein: CAIRGGSTTIYEQYF. DNA of the CDR3: TGTGCCATCAGGGGAGGGAGCACTACCATCTACGAGCAGTACTTC.

This clonotype came up a few times. V and J are TRBV7-7 and TRBJ2-7; 7 bases align to TRBD1. The CDR3 is 13 residues long. Germline V lookup: CDR1 SSHAT, CDR2 FNYEAQ (reference sequence). The trim removed 3 bases at V and 3 bases at J, leaving 2 bases unmatched. The CDR3: CASSFDRDYEQYF. The CDR3 DNA is TGTGCCAGCAGCTTTGACAGGGACTACGAGCAGTACTTC. The entire variable domain, with the rest obtained from reference TRBV7-7 and TRBJ2-7, is as follows: GAGVSQSPRYKVTKRGQDVTLRCDPISSHATLYWYQQALGQGPEFLTYFNYEAQPDKSGLPSDRFSAERPEGSISTLTIQRTEQRDSAMYRCASSFDRDYEQYFGPGTRLTVT.

This clonotype was detected ten times or more. The rearrangement joins TRBV19 to TRBJ2-7; 10 nucleotides agree with TRBD1. Trimming removed 5 bases from V and 5 bases from J; junction bases left unmatched: 12. The CDR3 consists of 16 residues. CDR1 and CDR2 from the germline V gene are LNHDA and SQIVND (reference sequence). The CDR3 region is CASSGTVGQGRDEQYF. In DNA form, the CDR3 reads TGTGCCAGTAGTGGGACGGTGGGACAGGGGAGAGACGAGCAGTACTTC.

This clonotype was counted at least ten times. This rearrangement joins TRBV6-1 to TRBJ1-2; D is perhaps TRBD1 (6 bases). Germline loops: CDR1 MNHNS, CDR2 SASEGT. The CDR3 spans 16 residues. Trimming pared 5 bases from V and 4 bases from J, leaving 20 bases between. The chain's CDR3 is CASSPTWKQGPYGYTF. The CDR3 nucleotides are TGTGCCAGCAGTCCTACCTGGAAACAGGGCCCCTATGGCTACACCTTC.

This clonotype was counted a single time. The chain recombines TRBV2 with TRBJ2-2; D gene uncertain. Germline V gene data show CDR1 as SNHLY and CDR2 as FYNNEI. V lost 3 bases to trimming and J lost 7 bases, with 6 bases between them. The length of the CDR3 is 12 residues. This CDR3 reads CASSESGGELFF. DNA of the CDR3: TGTGCCAGCAGTGAGTCGGGCGGGGAGCTGTTTTTT.

The sample holds many counts of this clonotype. The chain is built from TRBV2 and TRBJ2-3; TRBD1 or TRBD2 may be the D gene (5 bases each). V shed 8 bases and J shed 2 bases, with 8 bases lying between them. Germline CDR1 reads SNHLY; CDR2 reads FYNNEI. The CDR3 is 12 residues long. The CDR3 here is CASGGDTDTQYF. The CDR3 bases are TGTGCCAGCGGGGGAGACACAGATACGCAGTATTTT. Based on the CDR3 plus reference TRBV2 and TRBJ2-3, the full variable domain is EPEVTQTPSHQVTQMGQEVILRCVPISNHLYFYWYRQILGQKVEFLVSFYNNEISEKSEIFDDQFSVERPDGSNFTLKIRSTKLEDSAMYFCASGGDTDTQYFGPGTRLTVL.

The chain is built from TRBV5-5 and TRBJ2-7, with D perhaps TRBD1 or TRBD2 (5 bases each). The CDR3 is 13 residues long. The V end was cut by 0 bases, the J end by 5 bases, with 9 bases between. The germline V gene encodes CDR1 SGHKS and CDR2 YYEKEE (reference sequence). The CDR3 protein is CASSLDRGHEQYF. CDR3 sequence (DNA): TGTGCCAGCAGCTTGGACCGGGGACACGAGCAGTACTTC. The whole variable domain, remainder taken from reference TRBV5-5 and TRBJ2-7, is DAGVTQSPTHLIKTRGQQVTLRCSPISGHKSVSWYQQVLGQGPQFIFQYYEKEERGRGNFPDRFSARQFPNYSSELNVNALLLGDSALYLCASSLDRGHEQYFGPGTRLTVT.

This clonotype was observed many times. The chain recombines TRBV10-3 with TRBJ2-3; D remains unclear. V was trimmed by 0 bases and J by 1 base, leaving 5 bases between them. Germline CDR1 ENHRY, CDR2 SYGVKD. This CDR3 is built from 14 residues. CDR3 sequence reads: CAISESVGTDTQYF. CDR3 DNA: TGTGCCATCAGTGAGTCGGTGGGCACAGATACGCAGTATTTT.

This clonotype was seen many times. V usage is TRBV19 and J usage is TRBJ1-1; D is ambiguous. CDR1 is LNHDA, CDR2 SQIVND, per germline (reference sequence). The CDR3 sequence is 16 residues long. Deletions cut 5 bases from V and 6 bases from J, with 22 bases between. CDR3 DNA: TGTGCCAGTAGTCTCCCCCCGGGTAACATGCTAGCTGAAGCTTTCTTT. This codes for CASSLPPGNMLAEAFF. Drawing the rest from reference TRBV19 and TRBJ1-1, the complete variable domain is DGGITQSPKYLFRKEGQNVTLSCEQNLNHDAMYWYRQDPGQGLRLIYYSQIVNDFQKGDIAEGYSVSREKKESFPLTVTSAQKNPTAFYLCASSLPPGNMLAEAFFGQGTRLTVV.

Worth noting for this clonotype: This may be a read error, as it is one base from a much larger clone. This chain links TRBV7-9 with TRBJ2-7, with D possibly called TRBD1 or TRBD2 (5 bases each). The CDR3 runs 14 residues. Germline V CDR1 and CDR2: SEHNR, FQNEAQ (reference sequence). The CDR3 DNA reads TGTGCCAGCAGCCTAGGCAGTTCTTGGGACGAGCAGCACTTC. Its translation is CASSLGSSWDEQHF.

The J gene is TRBJ2-5, the V gene TRBV6-1; 9 positions match TRBD2. The CDR3 has 17 amino acids. The germline gives CDR1 MNHNS, CDR2 SASEGT. The V and J ends lost 3 bases and 3 bases, in that order; junction bases with no gene match: 11. The DNA for the CDR3 is TGTGCCAGCAGTGAGGCAAACCCGGGACTAGCAGAAGAGACCCAGTACTTC. Translation: CASSEANPGLAEETQYF.

This clonotype was counted ten times or more. The V and J genes are TRBV6-1 and TRBJ1-2; TRBD1 agrees at 7 bases. The CDR3 spans 14 residues. V gave up 6 bases and J gave up 2 bases; unmatched junction bases: 6. Germline-derived CDR1 and CDR2 are MNHNS and SASEGT. CDR3 DNA sequence: TGTGCCAGCAGCGACAGGGCCCCCAACTATGGCTACACCTTC. Protein: CASSDRAPNYGYTF.

In its sample, this clonotype was seen a few times. This chain joins TRBV24-1 and TRBJ1-5; maybe TRBD1 (5 bases). Germline V gene lookup returns CDR1 KGHDR and CDR2 SFDVKD. Between the trimmed V and J ends, which lost 12 bases and 2 bases, there was a span of 19 bases. This CDR3 contains 15 residues. The CDR3 protein is CAWSEGSRGNQPQHF. CDR3 bases: TGTGCCTGGAGTGAGGGGTCGAGGGGCAATCAGCCCCAGCATTTT.

This clonotype was seen a handful of times. The chain uses TRBV15 and TRBJ2-5; the D is unclear. Trimming shortened V by 3 bases and J by 1 base, and 12 bases separated the two germline ends. The CDR3 has 15 amino acids. CDR1 and CDR2 (germline): LNHNV, YYDKDF (reference sequence). The CDR3 reads CATSSEGNLQETQYF. As DNA, the CDR3 is TGTGCCACCAGCAGTGAAGGTAACCTCCAAGAGACCCAGTACTTC.

Concerning this clonotype itself: A much larger clone lies a single base off, so this may be a read error. V gene TRBV6-7 combines with J gene TRBJ2-1, with D perhaps TRBD1 (7 bases). TRBV6-7 is assigned to the ORF class and has an uncertain function. This CDR3 spans 17 amino acids. As DNA, the CDR3 is TGTGCCAGCAGGGGAGGACAGGTGCAGTTCTCCTACGATGAGCAGTTCTTC. This codes for CASRGGQVQFSYDEQFF.

The V and J genes are TRBV10-3 and TRBJ1-1, with a weak D call TRBD1 (6 bases). The germline V gene encodes CDR1 ENHRY and CDR2 SYGVKD. The CDR3 sequence is 14 residues long. The V gene lost 2 bases and the J gene lost 1 base, with 8 bases spanning the gap. CDR3 region: CAISEGQWNTEAFF. CDR3 coding DNA: TGTGCCATCAGTGAGGGACAGTGGAACACTGAAGCTTTCTTT.

This clonotype was detected ten times or more. The chain carries TRBV24-1 and TRBJ2-5; 7 nucleotides agree with TRBD2. The germline V gene has CDR1 KGHDR and CDR2 SFDVKD. V lost 4 bases and J lost 1; bases outside the gene matches: 11. This CDR3 is built from 17 residues. CDR3 sequence: CATSDPGGREGQETQYF. In DNA, the CDR3 is TGTGCCACCAGTGACCCGGGTGGGAGGGAGGGCCAAGAGACCCAGTACTTC.

There are a few counts of this clonotype. The chain couples TRBV6-2 or TRBV6-3 to TRBJ1-5; 9 positions agree with TRBD1. This CDR3 contains 17 residues. With V trimmed by 1 base and J by 2 bases, 6 bases remained unmatched. Looked up from germline, CDR1 is MNHEY and CDR2 is SVGEGT. The CDR3: CASSYLTGGRGNQPQHF. The DNA of the CDR3 is TGTGCCAGCAGTTACTTAACAGGGGGCAGGGGCAATCAGCCCCAGCATTTT.

The chain couples TRBV5-6 to TRBJ1-2; 9 bases match TRBD1. CDR3 length equals 15 residues. The trim removed 4 bases at V and 3 bases at J, leaving 7 bases unmatched. The germline V gene has CDR1 SGHDT and CDR2 YYEEEE. The CDR3 loop is CASSADRGRDYGYTF. As DNA, the CDR3 is TGTGCCAGCAGCGCAGACAGGGGGAGGGACTATGGCTACACCTTC. The whole variable domain, remainder taken from reference TRBV5-6 and TRBJ1-2, is DAGVTQSPTHLIKTRGQQVTLRCSPKSGHDTVSWYQQALGQGPQFIFQYYEEEERQRGNFPDRFSGHQFPNYSSELNVNALLLGDSALYLCASSADRGRDYGYTFGSGTRLTVV.

This rearrangement joins TRBV15 to TRBJ1-5; D is ambiguous. Germline values: CDR1 LNHNV, CDR2 YYDKDF (reference sequence). V was shortened by 0 bases and J by 9 bases, with 21 bases between the two germline ends. The CDR3 totals 17 residues. The CDR3 here is CATSREIASPFSRPQHF. CDR3 coding DNA: TGTGCCACCAGCAGAGAAATTGCCAGCCCTTTCAGTCGGCCCCAGCATTTT.

J is TRBJ2-7 and V is TRBV19; D may be TRBD2 (5 bases). The CDR3 is made up of 17 amino acids. The germline V and J ends were trimmed by 3 bases and 2 bases, with 20 bases remaining between them. Per germline, CDR1 LNHDA and CDR2 SQIVND (reference sequence). The CDR3 reads CASSIRTGLADPYEQYF. The CDR3 DNA reads TGTGCCAGTAGTATCCGGACTGGACTGGCGGACCCCTACGAGCAGTACTTC.

This chain uses TRBV3-1 with TRBJ1-5; no clear D. CDR3 length: 15 residues. V gave up 0 bases and J gave up 7 bases, with 13 bases separating them. Germline V lookup: CDR1 LGHDT, CDR2 YNNKEL (reference sequence). The CDR3 sequence is CASSQELGLKQPQHF. CDR3 coding DNA: TGTGCCAGCAGCCAAGAGCTAGGATTAAAGCAGCCCCAGCATTTT.

This clonotype was counted many times. The V call is TRBV11-1, the J call TRBJ1-4; unclear D gene. The CDR3 sequence is 13 residues long. V was clipped by 1 base and J by 8 bases, with 8 bases between them. From germline, CDR1 is SGHAT and CDR2 FQDESV (reference sequence). Here the CDR3 DNA reads TGTGCCAGCAGCTTAGGCTTCAAGGAAAAACTGTTTTTT. Protein sequence: CASSLGFKEKLFF.

The rearrangement uses TRBV5-6 and TRBJ1-2, with no clear D. Trimming took 3 bases from V and 3 from J, leaving 21 bases between them. The CDR3 is made up of 17 amino acids. CDR1 is SGHDT, CDR2 YYEEEE, per germline. The CDR3 region is CASSSGPGGSFDYGYTF. The CDR3 DNA reads as TGTGCCAGCAGCTCCGGCCCCGGAGGGTCCTTTGACTATGGCTACACCTTC.

The gene calls are TRBV19 and TRBJ2-2; 7 bases line up with TRBD2. Germline V gene data show CDR1 as LNHDA and CDR2 as SQIVND (reference sequence). This CDR3 has 12 residues. The trim removed 11 bases at V and 3 bases at J, leaving 3 bases unmatched. CDR3 DNA: TGTGCCGCGGGAGCCCACACCGGGGAGCTGTTTTTT. Its translation: CAAGAHTGELFF. Together with reference TRBV19 and TRBJ2-2, the CDR3 gives the full variable domain: DGGITQSPKYLFRKEGQNVTLSCEQNLNHDAMYWYRQDPGQGLRLIYYSQIVNDFQKGDIAEGYSVSREKKESFPLTVTSAQKNPTAFYLCAAGAHTGELFFGEGSRLTVL.

V usage is TRBV5-8 and J usage is TRBJ1-2; 10 bases align to TRBD1. The V gene's germline CDR1 is SGHTS and CDR2 YDEGEE. The CDR3 contains 15 residues. After removal of 4 bases from V and 4 bases from J, the junction contained 7 bases not matched to a gene. CDR3 residues: CASSPGTGDFYGYTF. The CDR3 nucleotides are TGTGCCAGCAGCCCCGGGACAGGGGATTTCTATGGCTACACCTTC.

The chain combines TRBV29-1 with TRBJ1-1; D uncertain. This CDR3 contains 11 residues. V lost 7 bases, J lost 0 bases, and 6 bases lay in between. CDR1 is SQVTM and CDR2 is ANQGSEA in the germline V gene. This CDR3 is CSGDLNTEAFF. The CDR3 DNA follows: TGCAGCGGTGACCTGAACACTGAAGCTTTCTTT.

This clonotype was seen repeatedly, ten times or more. The chain recombines TRBV2 with TRBJ1-2; the match to TRBD1 covers 7 bases. CDR3 length: 14 amino acids. Germline V gene lookup returns CDR1 SNHLY and CDR2 FYNNEI. J gave up 5 bases and V 5 bases, and 8 bases lay outside the gene matches. CDR3 sequence: CASSSRGTEYGYTF. CDR3 nucleotide sequence: TGTGCCAGCAGTTCCCGCGGGACAGAGTATGGCTACACCTTC.

This clonotype was seen repeatedly, ten times or more. The rearrangement joins TRBV20-1 to TRBJ2-3, with 10 bases matching TRBD2. Germline CDR1 reads DFQATT; CDR2 reads SNEGSKA (reference sequence). V shed 1 base, J shed 5 bases, and the junction held 9 bases outside the gene matches. CDR3 size: 16 residues. As DNA, the CDR3 is TGCAGTGCTAGAGGTTCGAGCGGGAGGGCCCGAGATACGCAGTATTTT. Amino acids: CSARGSSGRARDTQYF.